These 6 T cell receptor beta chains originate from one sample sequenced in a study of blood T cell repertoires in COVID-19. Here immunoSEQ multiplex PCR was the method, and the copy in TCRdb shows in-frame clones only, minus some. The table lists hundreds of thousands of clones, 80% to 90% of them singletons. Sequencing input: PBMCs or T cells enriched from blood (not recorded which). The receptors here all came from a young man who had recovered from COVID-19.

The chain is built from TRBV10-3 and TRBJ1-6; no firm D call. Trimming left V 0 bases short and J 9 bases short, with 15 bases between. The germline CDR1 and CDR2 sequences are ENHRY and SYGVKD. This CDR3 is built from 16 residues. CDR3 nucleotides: TGTGCCATCAGTGAGTCCCTCGGAGGGCCTATTTCACCCCTCCACTTT. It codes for CAISESLGGPISPLHF.

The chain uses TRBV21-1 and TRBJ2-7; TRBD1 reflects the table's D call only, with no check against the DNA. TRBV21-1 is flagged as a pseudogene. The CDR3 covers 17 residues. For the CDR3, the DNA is TGTGCCAGCAGCAAACCAGCCGGGACAGATGTTGGCTACGAGCAGTACTTC. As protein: CASSKPAGTDVGYEQYF.

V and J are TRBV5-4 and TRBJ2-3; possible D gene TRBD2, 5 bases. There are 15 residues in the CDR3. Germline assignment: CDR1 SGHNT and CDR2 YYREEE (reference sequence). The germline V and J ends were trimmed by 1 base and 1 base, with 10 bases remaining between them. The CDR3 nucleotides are TGTGCCAGCAGCTTGCAAGGAGGAGGCACAGATACGCAGTATTTT. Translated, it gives CASSLQGGGTDTQYF.

This chain's CDR3 is CASSLGTDRTRYNTGELFF. The CDR3 DNA is TGTGCCAGCAGCTTGGGGACGGACAGAACCCGATACAACACCGGGGAGCTGTTTTTT. The rearrangement joins TRBV5-8 to TRBJ2-2, with a tentative D call TRBD1 (6 bases). The V end lost 0 bases, the J end lost 2 bases, and 20 bases lay between the germline ends. Germline V gene lookup returns CDR1 SGHTS and CDR2 YDEGEE. The CDR3 spans 19 residues. The variable domain in full, completed from reference TRBV5-8 and TRBJ2-2, reads EAGVTQSPTHLIKTRGQQATLRCSPISGHTSVYWYQQALGLGLQFLLWYDEGEERNRGNFPPRFSGRQFPNYSSELNVNALELEDSALYLCASSLGTDRTRYNTGELFFGEGSRLTVL.

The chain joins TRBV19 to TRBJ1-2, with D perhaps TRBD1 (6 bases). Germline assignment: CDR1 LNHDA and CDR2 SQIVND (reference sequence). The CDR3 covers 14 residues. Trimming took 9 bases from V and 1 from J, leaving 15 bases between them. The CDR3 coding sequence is TGTGCCAGCCAACCAGGGGCCGTTAACTATGGCTACACCTTC. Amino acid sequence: CASQPGAVNYGYTF. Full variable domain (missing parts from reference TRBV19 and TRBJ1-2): DGGITQSPKYLFRKEGQNVTLSCEQNLNHDAMYWYRQDPGQGLRLIYYSQIVNDFQKGDIAEGYSVSREKKESFPLTVTSAQKNPTAFYLCASQPGAVNYGYTFGSGTRLTVV.

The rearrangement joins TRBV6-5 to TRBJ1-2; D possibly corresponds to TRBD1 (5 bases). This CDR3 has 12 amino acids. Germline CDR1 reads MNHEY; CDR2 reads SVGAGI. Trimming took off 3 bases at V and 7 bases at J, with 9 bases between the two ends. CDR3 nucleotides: TGTGCCAGCAGTTATGGTAGGGGTGGCTACACCTTC. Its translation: CASSYGRGGYTF.